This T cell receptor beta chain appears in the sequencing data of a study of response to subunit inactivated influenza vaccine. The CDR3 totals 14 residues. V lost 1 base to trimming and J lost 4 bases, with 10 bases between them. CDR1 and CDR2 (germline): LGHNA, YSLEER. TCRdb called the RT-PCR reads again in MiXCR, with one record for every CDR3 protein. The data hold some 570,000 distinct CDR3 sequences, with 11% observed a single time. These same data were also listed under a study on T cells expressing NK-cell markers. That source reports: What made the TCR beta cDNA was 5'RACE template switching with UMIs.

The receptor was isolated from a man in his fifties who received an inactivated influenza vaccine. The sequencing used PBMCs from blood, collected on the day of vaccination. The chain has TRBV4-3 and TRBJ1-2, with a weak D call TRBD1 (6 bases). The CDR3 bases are TGCGCCAGCAGCCAAGGGCAGGGGACCTATGGCTACACCTTC. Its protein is CASSQGQGTYGYTF.